By sample share, the clone carrying this T cell receptor beta chain is hyperexpanded. The data were obtained in a study of early T cells in non-severe SARS-CoV-2 infection. Study context: Sequencing of unsorted whole blood was done on bulk RNA, leaving chains unpaired.

TCRdb reprocessed the 5' RACE reads via MiXCR and lists one record per CDR3 protein. The sample lists around 40,000 distinct CDR3 sequences; 6% to 8% were seen once. This CDR3 has 17 residues. Germline V gene lookup returns CDR1 LGHNA and CDR2 YNFKEQ. V lost 0 bases to trimming and J lost 1 base, with 10 bases between them. This sequence was found in an adult who was a healthcare worker with PCR-confirmed SARS-CoV-2 infection or an uninfected control (not recorded which). Material: whole blood, obtained at baseline. The chain links TRBV4-2 to TRBJ2-6; D not resolved. The CDR3 sequence is CASSQEIAYSGANVLTF. The DNA of the CDR3 is TGTGCCAGCAGCCAAGAGATAGCCTATTCTGGGGCCAACGTCCTGACTTTC.